These 9 T cell receptor beta chains were sequenced from one sample in a study of T cells after yellow fever vaccination (dated by TCRdb to about 2019). Library construction relied on 5' RACE. The data were produced on an Illumina HiSeq 2500. TCRdb reran the public reads through fastp at Q25 and MiXCR, keeping productive beta chains. Each record represents a unique CDR3 protein, reported with the most common genes and DNA among its rows. For this sample the table gives about 160,000 distinct CDR3 sequences, of which approximately 6.8% were detected only once. The top ten clones comprise 2.5% to 3% of the sample. The treatment or condition label, as the study defines it: live attenuated yellow fever vaccine strain. Specimen: CD4+ T cells sorted from PBMCs, collected less than 6 days after the first yellow fever vaccination. The receptors shown here come from a man between 18 and 29 years old who received the YFV17D yellow fever vaccine.

This clonotype was counted many times. The CDR3 protein is CAWSVGHLNTEAFF. In nucleotides, the CDR3 is TGTGCCTGGAGTGTAGGACATTTGAACACTGAAGCTTTCTTT. The V and J genes are TRBV30 and TRBJ1-1; TRBD1 might be the D (5 bases). Trimming cost V 0 bases and J 0 bases, with 8 bases left between them. The CDR3 runs 14 residues. Per the germline V gene, CDR1 is GTSNPN and CDR2 is SVGIG (reference sequence).

In its sample, this clonotype was seen many times. V and J are TRBV7-3 and TRBJ2-3, with TRBD2 identical over 8 bases. Trimming at V came to 2 bases and at J to 6 bases, leaving 7 bases not matched to a gene. The CDR3 extends over 15 amino acids. Germline assignment: CDR1 SGHTA and CDR2 FQGTGA. This CDR3 reads CASSLAGLATDTQYF. Written as DNA, the CDR3 is TGTGCCAGCAGCTTAGCAGGACTAGCTACCGATACGCAGTATTTT.

This chain uses TRBV7-2 with TRBJ2-3; 10 bases are a match to TRBD2. This CDR3 comprises 13 residues. CDR1 SGHTA and CDR2 FQGNSA come from the germline V gene. V lost 6 bases to trimming and J lost 4 bases; unmatched junction nucleotides: 1. The CDR3 here is CASRLAGSDTQYF. The CDR3 nucleotides read TGTGCCAGCAGACTAGCGGGGTCAGATACGCAGTATTTT.

This clonotype was observed at least ten times. This chain links TRBV3-1 with TRBJ2-3, with 12 positions matching TRBD2. Germline V gene data show CDR1 as LGHDT and CDR2 as YNNKEL (reference sequence). This CDR3 comprises 16 residues. Unmatched junction bases numbered 1, after V lost 3 bases and J lost 0 bases. The chain's CDR3 is CASSQTSGGSTDTQYF. Written as DNA, the CDR3 is TGTGCCAGCAGCCAGACTAGCGGGGGTAGCACAGATACGCAGTATTTT.

This clonotype was counted ten times or more. The chain is built from TRBV20-1 and TRBJ1-2; D remains unclear. Trimming pared 5 bases from V and 4 bases from J, leaving 11 bases between. Germline V gene lookup returns CDR1 DFQATT and CDR2 SNEGSKA (reference sequence). The CDR3 is made up of 12 amino acids. The CDR3 DNA sequence: TGCAGTGCTCCTCGAGGGCTCTATGGCTACACCTTC. Encoded protein: CSAPRGLYGYTF.

Ten or more counts support this clonotype. J is TRBJ2-2 and V is TRBV7-9; the match to TRBD2 covers 10 bases. CDR1 SEHNR and CDR2 FQNEAQ come from the germline V gene (reference sequence). Losses at the gene ends were 3 bases for V and 4 bases for J; bases not matched to a gene: 8. The CDR3 length is 17 residues. This CDR3 is CASSFPSGGQLTGELFF. For the CDR3, the DNA is TGTGCCAGCAGCTTTCCTAGCGGGGGACAACTCACCGGGGAGCTGTTTTTT.

Note on this clonotype: Since no conserved phenylalanine or tryptophan closes the CDR3, a read error is the likely cause. The DNA is omitted, as the CDR3 cannot be located on it reliably, and the CDR3 follows TCRdb's listing. The chain joins TRBV29-1 to TRBJ1-2. Inclusive of both ends, the CDR3 amounts to 10 amino acids. Germline loops: CDR1 SQVTM, CDR2 ANQGSEA. The CDR3 region is CSVDSRDLLS.

This clonotype was seen at least ten times. The genes are TRBV12-3 or TRBV12-4 and TRBJ2-2; D may be TRBD1 or TRBD2 (5 bases each). V was pared by 6 bases and J by 4 bases, with 21 bases between. The CDR3 consists of 17 residues. CDR3 nucleotides: TGTGCCAGCAGGGCTGCCGGGACCGCCGGTGGCACCGGGGAGCTGTTTTTT. It encodes CASRAAGTAGGTGELFF.

The sample holds many counts of this clonotype. This sequence joins TRBV5-1 and TRBJ2-1; 8 bases agree with TRBD1. The CDR3 runs 16 residues. The V segment lost 7 bases and the J segment 0 bases; nucleotides outside the gene matches: 9. CDR1 is SGHRS and CDR2 is YFSETQ in the germline V gene. The CDR3 nucleotides read TGCGCCAGCGCTCCAGGGGGCGCCGACTCCTACAATGAGCAGTTCTTC. Residues: CASAPGGADSYNEQFF.